The 28 T cell receptor beta chains below all came from one sample that was sequenced in a study of OX40 agonist ivuxolimab in advanced cancers. Clones were read by immunoSEQ multiplex PCR, and TCRdb kept only the in-frame ones, dropping some. The sample contains approximately 160,000 clones, 94% of which appear only once. This specimen was CD4+ or CD8+ T cells sorted from blood, taken in a trial of the OX40 agonist ivuxolimab. These receptors all stem from an adult with an advanced solid tumor such as melanoma, head and neck, liver or kidney cancer.

The rearrangement uses TRBV28 and TRBJ1-2; D is unresolved. Per germline, CDR1 MDHEN and CDR2 SYDVKM. The CDR3 sequence is 12 residues long. Written as DNA, the CDR3 is TGTGTTACGAGGACGTCAATCCCTGGCTACACCTTC. Protein sequence: CVTRTSIPGYTF.

About this clone itself: An end of the junction does not agree with germline; a read error may underlie this. This sequence joins TRBV7-2 and TRBJ2-5; the D gene is possibly TRBD2 (5 bases). The CDR3 length is 13 residues. The germline V gene has CDR1 SGHTA and CDR2 FQGNSA. Here the CDR3 DNA reads TGTGCCGGCAGCTTTACTAGTGGAGAGACCCAGTACTTC. Protein product: CAGSFTSGETQYF.

This clone was counted once. V gene TRBV19 combines with J gene TRBJ2-6; D possibly corresponds to TRBD1 (6 bases). The CDR3 is 16 residues long. The V end was cut by 6 bases, the J end by 3 bases, with 15 bases between. Germline-derived CDR1 and CDR2 are LNHDA and SQIVND (reference sequence). CDR3 sequence reads: CASSRQGSGGANVLTF. CDR3 bases: TGTGCCAGTAGCCGGCAGGGGAGCGGTGGGGCCAACGTCCTGACTTTC.

The gene calls are TRBV29-1 and TRBJ2-7; TRBD2 agrees at 8 bases. The CDR3 totals 13 residues. Germline assignment: CDR1 SQVTM and CDR2 ANQGSEA. V lost 6 bases and J lost 2; bases outside the gene matches: 6. The CDR3 bases are TGCAGCGTCGCGGCGGGGGGTACCTACGAGCAGTACTTC. It translates to CSVAAGGTYEQYF.

This clone was detected only once. The chain has TRBV19 and TRBJ2-7, with D maybe TRBD2 (7 bases). V lost 4 bases and J 0 bases, leaving 13 bases between the germline ends. This CDR3 has 15 residues. Germline CDR1 reads LNHDA; CDR2 reads SQIVND (reference sequence). The CDR3 nucleotides are TGTGCCAGTAGTAGGGGCGGGGGCCTCTCCTACGAGCAGTACTTC. Protein: CASSRGGGLSYEQYF.

The chain joins TRBV2 to TRBJ2-7; 11 bases are shared with TRBD1. V dropped 8 bases and J dropped 2; count of bases not matched to a gene: 2. This CDR3 has 13 amino acids. Germline loops: CDR1 SNHLY, CDR2 FYNNEI. The CDR3 DNA sequence: TGTGCCAGCGGACAGGGGGCGGCCTACGAGCAGTACTTC. It is translated as CASGQGAAYEQYF.

The chain recombines TRBV18 with TRBJ1-4; TRBD1 agrees at 7 bases. The length of the CDR3 is 15 residues. J was trimmed by 2 bases and V by 6 bases; bases with no gene match: 6. The V gene's germline CDR1 is KGHSH and CDR2 LQKENI. Written as DNA, the CDR3 is TGTGCCAGCTCCCCGACAGGGATGACTAATGAAAAACTGTTTTTT. This sequence encodes CASSPTGMTNEKLFF.

The chain carries TRBV30 and TRBJ1-4; D is uncertain. V was pared by 0 bases and J by 7 bases, with 12 bases between. Per the germline V gene, CDR1 is GTSNPN and CDR2 is SVGIG (reference sequence). The CDR3 runs 14 residues. The CDR3 is CAWSVQRRGEKLFF. CDR3 sequence (DNA): TGTGCCTGGAGTGTACAACGGCGAGGTGAAAAACTGTTTTTT. Filled out from reference TRBV30 and TRBJ1-4, the complete variable domain reads SQTIHQWPATLVQPVGSPLSLECTVEGTSNPNLYWYRQAAGRGLQLLFYSVGIGQISSEVPQNLSASRPQDRQFILSSKKLLLSDSGFYLCAWSVQRRGEKLFFGSGTQLSVL.

Of note for this clone: This specimen includes other DNA sequences encoding the same CDR3. This chain joins TRBV18 and TRBJ1-1; unclear D gene. CDR3 length equals 15 residues. Germline V gene sequence: CDR1 KGHSH, CDR2 LQKENI. V shed 0 bases and J shed 1 base, with 9 bases lying between them. This CDR3 reads CASSPPASSNTEAFF. The CDR3 nucleotides are TGTGCCAGCTCACCACCGGCCTCCTCGAACACTGAAGCTTTCTTT.

This clone was recorded a few times. The CDR3, as DNA: TGTGCCAGCAGAGGGAGCGCCCCGTCCTACAATGAGCAGTTCTTC. Protein sequence: CASRGSAPSYNEQFF. The chain couples TRBV7-9 to TRBJ2-1; D possibly corresponds to TRBD2 (5 bases). V was shortened by 6 bases and J by 1 base, with 13 bases between the two germline ends. The V gene's germline CDR1 is SEHNR and CDR2 FQNEAQ (reference sequence). This CDR3 has 15 amino acids.

J is TRBJ2-7 and V is TRBV7-2; D possibly corresponds to TRBD2 (6 bases). Germline V lookup: CDR1 SGHTA, CDR2 FQGNSA. The CDR3 extends over 14 amino acids. V was clipped by 5 bases and J by 3 bases, with 14 bases between them. CDR3 region: CASSEQGGSYEQYF. For the CDR3, the DNA is TGTGCCAGCAGCGAGCAGGGAGGAAGCTACGAGCAGTACTTC.

The chain carries TRBV27 and TRBJ2-2, with TRBD2 matching 10 bases. CDR1 MNHEY and CDR2 SMNVEV come from the germline V gene (reference sequence). The CDR3 extends over 15 amino acids. J gave up 5 bases and V 6 bases, and 6 bases lay outside the gene matches. The CDR3: CASSRLAGSTGELFF. DNA for the CDR3: TGTGCCAGCAGCCGACTAGCGGGTAGTACCGGGGAGCTGTTTTTT.

The chain combines TRBV5-6 with TRBJ1-1, with D possibly being TRBD1 (5 bases). V dropped 3 bases and J dropped 0 bases, with 9 bases sitting between them. Germline V gene data show CDR1 as SGHDT and CDR2 as YYEEEE. This CDR3 is built from 14 residues. The CDR3 loop is CASSWRQLNTEAFF. The CDR3 DNA is TGTGCCAGCAGCTGGAGACAGCTGAACACTGAAGCTTTCTTT.

This chain joins TRBV5-1 and TRBJ1-1, with 8 bases aligning to TRBD1. Germline CDR1 SGHRS, CDR2 YFSETQ. J lost 0 bases, V lost 1 base, and 5 bases had no gene match. The CDR3 sequence is 16 residues long. The CDR3: CASSLQGAGMNTEAFF. The CDR3 DNA reads TGCGCCAGCAGCTTGCAGGGGGCGGGGATGAACACTGAAGCTTTCTTT.

This rearrangement joins TRBV27 to TRBJ1-1; no reliable D call. The CDR3 is made up of 12 amino acids. The germline V and J ends were trimmed by 4 bases and 5 bases, with 8 bases remaining between them. Germline values: CDR1 MNHEY, CDR2 SMNVEV (reference sequence). The CDR3 DNA reads as TGTGCCAGCAGTTCCCCATGGACTGAAGCTTTCTTT. As protein: CASSSPWTEAFF.

The J gene is TRBJ2-5, the V gene TRBV7-7; D might be TRBD2 (6 bases). The CDR3 is 14 amino acids. The germline V gene encodes CDR1 SSHAT and CDR2 FNYEAQ (reference sequence). Deletions cut 4 bases from V and 4 bases from J, with 13 bases between. CDR3 in DNA: TGTGCCAGCAGCTGGGCGCGGGGTCGAGAGACCCAGTACTTC. Its protein product is CASSWARGRETQYF.

Here the CDR3 DNA reads TGTGCCAGCGCTGGCGGCCCTTACGAGCAGTACTTC. Its translation: CASAGGPYEQYF. The chain uses TRBV6-5 and TRBJ2-5, with D unresolved. The DNA end is a closer match to TRBJ2-7, so the J assignment may be wrong. The CDR3 extends over 12 amino acids. The germline V gene has CDR1 MNHEY and CDR2 SVGAGI.

The chain recombines TRBV5-1 with TRBJ2-2; the match to TRBD1 covers 10 bases. Germline lookup yields CDR1 SGHRS and CDR2 YFSETQ. Losses at the gene ends were 7 bases for V and 6 bases for J; bases not matched to a gene: 6. The CDR3 covers 14 residues. The CDR3 DNA is TGCGCCAGCGGGACAGGGGAAATAGCCGGGGAGCTGTTTTTT. Residues: CASGTGEIAGELFF.

This rearrangement joins TRBV6-6 to TRBJ1-3; D is uncertain. Germline CDR1 and CDR2: MNHNY and SVGAGI (reference sequence). Trimming took 7 bases from V and 6 from J, leaving 13 bases between them. The CDR3 runs 13 residues. CDR3 nucleotides: TGTGCCAGCATCCCCGGGGTGGAAAACACCATATATTTT. Its protein product is CASIPGVENTIYF.

This sequence joins TRBV5-4 and TRBJ1-1; D ambiguous. The ends were cut back, 5 bases at V and 11 bases at J, with 19 bases in the middle. The germline gives CDR1 SGHNT, CDR2 YYREEE (reference sequence). The CDR3 sequence is 13 residues long. CDR3 loop: CASRPAGGRIAFF. Here the CDR3 DNA reads TGTGCCAGCAGACCGGCCGGCGGAAGGATCGCTTTCTTT.

The V gene is TRBV15, the J gene TRBJ2-2; 7 bases match TRBD1. The germline V gene has CDR1 LNHNV and CDR2 YYDKDF (reference sequence). CDR3 length: 16 amino acids. V gave up 5 bases and J gave up 6 bases; unmatched junction bases: 12. CDR3: CATSGARGRIPGELFF. As DNA, the CDR3 is TGTGCCACCAGCGGAGCAAGGGGGCGGATACCCGGGGAGCTGTTTTTT.

The chain is built from TRBV10-3 and TRBJ2-1; a possible D gene is TRBD1 (6 bases). Per germline, CDR1 ENHRY and CDR2 SYGVKD. The CDR3 has 16 amino acids. With 2 bases removed from V and 9 bases from J, the gap between germline ends came to 20 bases. CDR3 nucleotide sequence: TGTGCCATCAGTGAGCCTACAGGGCGCGGCATAGGTGAGCAGTTCTTC. It codes for CAISEPTGRGIGEQFF.

This sequence joins TRBV5-5 and TRBJ2-1; 9 positions match TRBD2. CDR1 SGHKS and CDR2 YYEKEE come from the germline V gene (reference sequence). The V and J ends lost 1 base and 5 bases, in that order; junction bases with no gene match: 7. This CDR3 comprises 16 residues. The CDR3 nucleotides read TGTGCCAGCAGCTTGTATGTGGTAGCGGGGGACAATGAGCAGTTCTTC. Protein product: CASSLYVVAGDNEQFF.

This chain joins TRBV7-9 and TRBJ1-1; D gene ambiguous. V shed 3 bases and J shed 0 bases, with 11 bases lying between them. The CDR3 consists of 15 residues. Germline CDR1 is SEHNR and CDR2 is FQNEAQ (reference sequence). The CDR3 sequence is CASSFQDRLNTEAFF. The CDR3 bases are TGTGCCAGCAGCTTTCAGGACCGCCTGAACACTGAAGCTTTCTTT. Supplemented by reference TRBV7-9 and TRBJ1-1, the full variable domain reads DTGVSQNPRHKITKRGQNVTFRCDPISEHNRLYWYRQTLGQGPEFLTYFQNEAQLEKSRLLSDRFSAERPKGSFSTLEIQRTEQGDSAMYLCASSFQDRLNTEAFFGQGTRLTVV.

The chain is built from TRBV28 and TRBJ2-3, with D hard to call. The CDR3 covers 14 residues. V was cut by 6 bases and J by 2 bases, with 12 bases left in between. Germline V CDR1 and CDR2: MDHEN, SYDVKM. The CDR3 here is CASSPRFTTDTQYF. The CDR3 DNA reads TGTGCCAGCAGCCCAAGATTTACCACAGATACGCAGTATTTT.

The rearrangement joins TRBV5-8 to TRBJ1-1; D not certain. This CDR3 region has 15 residues. V lost 2 bases and J lost 0, with 11 bases in between. Germline V gene lookup returns CDR1 SGHTS and CDR2 YDEGEE. CDR3 coding DNA: TGTGCCAGCAGCTTAAAGCGGGCTATGAACACTGAAGCTTTCTTT. As protein: CASSLKRAMNTEAFF.

This clone has just one count. The rearrangement links TRBV18 to TRBJ2-5; D gene ambiguous. The assigned J gene may be wrong: the sequence end matches TRBJ2-7 better. The CDR3 loop spans 17 amino acids. The V gene's germline CDR1 is KGHSH and CDR2 LQKENI. The CDR3 DNA sequence: TGTGCCAGCTCACCATTAAACATGGCAGGTGCTTCCTACGAGCAGTACTTC. This sequence encodes CASSPLNMAGASYEQYF.

The rearrangement joins TRBV6-6 to TRBJ1-3; possible D gene TRBD1, 5 bases. The CDR3 is 14 amino acids. V was cut by 4 bases and J by 3 bases, with 10 bases left in between. CDR1 and CDR2 from the germline V gene are MNHNY and SVGAGI (reference sequence). The CDR3 DNA reads TGTGCCAGCAGTTCGGGGGTTAATGGAAACACCATATATTTT. Translation gives CASSSGVNGNTIYF.